A single T cell receptor beta chain is shown here with its context. What it recognizes is unknown. The primer mix had 60 Vbeta and 13 Jbeta primers. Only in-frame clones appear in the TCRdb table, and some are missing; sequencing was by immunoSEQ multiplex PCR. The sample lists around 210,000 clones; about 81% were seen once. The sample is drawn from a study of cytomegalovirus exposure and HLA in healthy donors. Study results and limitations: It was 150 to 200 TCR beta chains that were listed as cytomegalovirus-associated.

The germline V gene has CDR1 SEHNR and CDR2 FQNEAQ (reference sequence). V dropped 6 bases and J dropped 2; count of bases not matched to a gene: 13. This CDR3 spans 18 amino acids. The chain uses TRBV7-9 and TRBJ2-7, with 13 bases lining up with TRBD2. Material for sequencing was PBMCs. This TCR was sampled from a woman aged 40-49 years in good health and CMV-seronegative. The CDR3 spells CASRGGLAGSTQTYEQYF. The CDR3 nucleotides are TGTGCCAGCAGGGGGGGACTAGCGGGATCGACCCAAACCTACGAGCAGTACTTC.